This record covers a single T cell receptor beta chain. This entry comes from a study of blood T cell repertoires in COVID-19. As for the study in general: PBMCs, B-cell-depleted T cells, or T cells were the source of the cDNA or gDNA that made up the material.

V lost 2 bases to trimming and J lost 7 bases; unmatched junction nucleotides: 7. Germline assignment: CDR1 SGHAT and CDR2 FQNNGV. This CDR3 has 17 amino acids. Authors' data handling: Estimated nucleated cell counts came from reference gene primer amplification. The data were produced by immunoSEQ multiplex PCR, yet TCRdb's version contains in-frame clones alone and is incomplete. V and J calls and clone size are those listed in that table; D and trimming were worked out from the DNA. This table holds approximately 270,000 clones, around 89% found once. Recruits, aged about 18 to 100 years, lived in approximately 26 US areas. Researchers sorted participants into cohorts using their self-reported clinical history.

The genes are TRBV11-2 and TRBJ2-1; 14 bases map to TRBD2. This clonotype originated in a woman in her twenties or thirties with acute COVID-19. The sequencing input was PBMCs or T cells enriched from blood (not recorded which). The CDR3 sequence is CASSLNPGLAGVNEQFF. The CDR3 nucleotides read TGTGCCAGCAGCTTAAACCCGGGACTAGCGGGGGTTAATGAGCAGTTCTTC.